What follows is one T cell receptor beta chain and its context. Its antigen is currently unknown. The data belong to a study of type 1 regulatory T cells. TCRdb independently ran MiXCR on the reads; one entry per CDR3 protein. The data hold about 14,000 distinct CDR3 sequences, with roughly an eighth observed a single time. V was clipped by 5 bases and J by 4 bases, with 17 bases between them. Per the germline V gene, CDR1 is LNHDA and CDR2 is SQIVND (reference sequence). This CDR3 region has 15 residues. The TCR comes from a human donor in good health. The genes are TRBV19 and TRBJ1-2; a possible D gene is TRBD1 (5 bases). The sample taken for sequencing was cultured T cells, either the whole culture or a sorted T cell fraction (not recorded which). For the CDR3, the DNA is TGTGCCAGTAGTCCACAGGCAATGGTCGGCTATGGCTACACCTTC. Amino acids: CASSPQAMVGYGYTF.